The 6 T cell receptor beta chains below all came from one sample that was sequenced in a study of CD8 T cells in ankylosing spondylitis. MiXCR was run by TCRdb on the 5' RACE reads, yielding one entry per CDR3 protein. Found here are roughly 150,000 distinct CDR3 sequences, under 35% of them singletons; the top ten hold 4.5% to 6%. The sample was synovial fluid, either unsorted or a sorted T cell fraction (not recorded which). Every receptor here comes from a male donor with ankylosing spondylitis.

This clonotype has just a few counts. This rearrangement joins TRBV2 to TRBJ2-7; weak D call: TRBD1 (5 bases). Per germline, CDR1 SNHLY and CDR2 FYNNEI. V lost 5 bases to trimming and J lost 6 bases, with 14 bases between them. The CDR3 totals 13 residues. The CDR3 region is CASSTLWGSEQYF. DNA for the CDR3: TGTGCCAGCAGTACGTTGTGGGGCAGCGAGCAGTACTTC.

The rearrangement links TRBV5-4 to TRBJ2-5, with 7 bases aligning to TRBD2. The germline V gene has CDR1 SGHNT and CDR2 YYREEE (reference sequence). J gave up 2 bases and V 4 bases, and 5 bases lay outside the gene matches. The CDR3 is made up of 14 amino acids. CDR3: CASSIGLEQETQYF. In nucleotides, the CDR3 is TGTGCCAGCAGCATAGGACTAGAACAAGAGACCCAGTACTTC.

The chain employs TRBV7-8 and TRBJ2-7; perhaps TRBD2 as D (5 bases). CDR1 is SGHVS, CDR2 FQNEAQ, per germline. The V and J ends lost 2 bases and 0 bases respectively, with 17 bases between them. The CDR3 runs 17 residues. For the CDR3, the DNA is TGTGCCAGCAGCTTACCTCGTCGGGGTTTAGGCTCCTACGAGCAGTACTTC. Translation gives CASSLPRRGLGSYEQYF. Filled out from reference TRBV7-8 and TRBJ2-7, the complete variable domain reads GAGVSQSPRYKVAKRGQDVALRCDPISGHVSLFWYQQALGQGPEFLTYFQNEAQLDKSGLPSDRFFAERPEGSVSTLKIQRTQQEDSAVYLCASSLPRRGLGSYEQYFGPGTRLTVT.

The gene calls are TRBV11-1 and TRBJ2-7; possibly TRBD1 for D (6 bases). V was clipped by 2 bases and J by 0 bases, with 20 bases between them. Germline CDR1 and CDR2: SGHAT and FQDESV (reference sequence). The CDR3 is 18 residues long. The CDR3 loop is CASSLWQGSTRSSYEQYF. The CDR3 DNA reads TGTGCCAGCAGCTTATGGCAGGGGTCCACTAGGAGCTCCTACGAGCAGTACTTC.

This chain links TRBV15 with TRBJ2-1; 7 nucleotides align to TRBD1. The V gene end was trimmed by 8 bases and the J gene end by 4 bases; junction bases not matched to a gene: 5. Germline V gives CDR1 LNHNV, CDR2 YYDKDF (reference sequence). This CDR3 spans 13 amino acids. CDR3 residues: CATGTAFYNEQFF. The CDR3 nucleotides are TGTGCCACCGGGACAGCATTTTACAATGAGCAGTTCTTC.

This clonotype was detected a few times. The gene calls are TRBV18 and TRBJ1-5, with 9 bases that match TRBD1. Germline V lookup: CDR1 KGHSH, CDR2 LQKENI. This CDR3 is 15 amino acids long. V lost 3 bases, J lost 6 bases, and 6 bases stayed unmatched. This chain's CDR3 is CASSPGTGQGQPQHF. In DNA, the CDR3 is TGTGCCAGCTCACCCGGGACAGGGCAGGGTCAGCCCCAGCATTTT. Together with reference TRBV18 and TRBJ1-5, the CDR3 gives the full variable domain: NAGVMQNPRHLVRRRGQEARLRCSPMKGHSHVYWYRQLPEEGLKFMVYLQKENIIDESGMPKERFSAEFPKEGPSILRIQQVVRGDSAAYFCASSPGTGQGQPQHFGDGTRLSIL.